These 13 T cell receptor beta chains came from one sample sequenced in a study of blood T cell repertoires in COVID-19. Profiled with immunoSEQ multiplex PCR; TCRdb holds only in-frame clones, not every one. The sample holds 75,000 to 95,000 clones; around 86% are singletons and the top ten take 27%. Sequencing was done on a sample of peripheral blood. The receptors shown here come from a human donor in a cohort sampled during active COVID-19.

This clone occurred once. This chain links TRBV3-1 (or the pseudogene TRBV3-2) with TRBJ2-3; TRBD2 aligns across 9 bases. J gave up 6 bases and V 3 bases, and 7 bases lay outside the gene matches. CDR1 LGHDT and CDR2 YNNKEL come from the germline V gene (reference sequence). The CDR3 is made up of 15 amino acids. CDR3 nucleotide sequence: TGTGCCAGCAGCCATCGCGGGGGGGGCCGGGATACGCAGTATTTT. This encodes CASSHRGGGRDTQYF.

V usage is TRBV5-1 and J usage is TRBJ2-3, with a tentative D call TRBD2 (5 bases). CDR1 and CDR2 from the germline V gene are SGHRS and YFSETQ. V lost 5 bases to trimming and J lost 1 base, with 11 bases between them. The length of the CDR3 is 14 residues. CDR3 bases: TGCGCCAGCAGTGAGGGAGCACGCACAGATACGCAGTATTTT. Translated, it gives CASSEGARTDTQYF.

The gene calls are TRBV19 and TRBJ2-7, with 9 bases identical to TRBD1. From germline, CDR1 is LNHDA and CDR2 SQIVND (reference sequence). J was trimmed by 6 bases and V by 5 bases; bases with no gene match: 14. The CDR3 sequence is 16 residues long. CDR3 in amino acids: CASSPSPGQGLVEQYF. For the CDR3, the DNA is TGTGCCAGTAGTCCTTCCCCGGGACAGGGCTTAGTCGAGCAGTACTTC.

The chain is built from TRBV7-9 and TRBJ1-1; TRBD1 might be the D (5 bases). From germline, CDR1 is SEHNR and CDR2 FQNEAQ (reference sequence). The V end was cut by 5 bases, the J end by 6 bases, with 13 bases between. The CDR3 sequence is 13 residues long. The CDR3 protein is CASSPGWGSEAFF. The DNA for the CDR3 is TGTGCCAGCAGCCCAGGGTGGGGATCTGAAGCTTTCTTT.

The genes are TRBV7-8 and TRBJ2-7; maybe TRBD2 (6 bases). CDR1 is SGHVS and CDR2 is FQNEAQ in the germline V gene. The CDR3 length is 15 residues. Deletions cut 0 bases from V and 3 bases from J, with 12 bases between. The CDR3 DNA reads TGTGCCAGCAGCTTAGCGGACGGGGGAAGCTACGAGCAGTACTTC. This sequence encodes CASSLADGGSYEQYF.

The chain uses TRBV19 and TRBJ1-2; 10 nucleotides agree with TRBD1. CDR1 and CDR2 (germline): LNHDA, SQIVND (reference sequence). J gave up 2 bases and V 6 bases, and 12 bases lay outside the gene matches. The length of the CDR3 is 17 residues. The CDR3 here is CASRISGTGVGNYGYTF. The CDR3, as DNA: TGTGCCAGTAGGATTTCCGGGACAGGGGTTGGAAACTATGGCTACACCTTC. Variable domain in full (rest from reference TRBV19 and TRBJ1-2): DGGITQSPKYLFRKEGQNVTLSCEQNLNHDAMYWYRQDPGQGLRLIYYSQIVNDFQKGDIAEGYSVSREKKESFPLTVTSAQKNPTAFYLCASRISGTGVGNYGYTFGSGTRLTVV.

The J gene is TRBJ2-7, the V gene TRBV2; 7 nucleotides line up with TRBD1. This CDR3 has 12 amino acids. The V segment lost 8 bases and the J segment 4 bases; nucleotides outside the gene matches: 5. Germline V lookup: CDR1 SNHLY, CDR2 FYNNEI. CDR3 DNA sequence: TGTGCCAGCGATCCACAGGGGTACGAGCAGTACTTC. Encoded protein: CASDPQGYEQYF. The variable domain in full, with the rest retrieved from reference TRBV2 and TRBJ2-7, is EPEVTQTPSHQVTQMGQEVILRCVPISNHLYFYWYRQILGQKVEFLVSFYNNEISEKSEIFDDQFSVERPDGSNFTLKIRSTKLEDSAMYFCASDPQGYEQYFGPGTRLTVT.

This sequence joins TRBV12-3 or TRBV12-4 and TRBJ2-2, with unresolved D. The CDR3 extends over 11 amino acids. Trimming took 8 bases from V and 5 from J, leaving 6 bases between them. The CDR3 is CASEYTGELFF. The CDR3 bases are TGTGCCAGCGAGTATACCGGGGAGCTGTTTTTT.

The chain employs TRBV7-2 and TRBJ1-1; no clear D gene. Trimming pared 5 bases from V and 6 bases from J, leaving 10 bases between. This CDR3 contains 12 residues. Germline lookup yields CDR1 SGHTA and CDR2 FQGNSA. CDR3 nucleotide sequence: TGTGCCAGCAGCCGAGGCTCGCCTGAAGCTTTCTTT. Protein sequence: CASSRGSPEAFF.

The count of this clone is one. J is TRBJ2-2 and V is TRBV7-3; 10 bases agree with TRBD1. The CDR3 is made up of 17 amino acids. V lost 2 bases, J lost 3 bases, and 6 bases stayed unmatched. Germline V lookup: CDR1 SGHTA, CDR2 FQGTGA. CDR3 residues: CASSLVGGQGYTGELFF. The DNA of the CDR3 is TGTGCCAGCAGCTTAGTTGGGGGACAGGGGTACACCGGGGAGCTGTTTTTT.

The rearrangement uses TRBV9 and TRBJ2-1; 8 positions match TRBD1. V was clipped by 4 bases and J by 2 bases; unmatched bases: 5. Per the germline V gene, CDR1 is SGDLS and CDR2 is YYNGEE. The CDR3 is 15 amino acids. The CDR3 loop is CASSSRTGTYNEQFF. CDR3 coding DNA: TGTGCCAGCAGCTCGCGGACAGGGACCTACAATGAGCAGTTCTTC.

The V gene is TRBV19, the J gene TRBJ1-5; 8 bases are shared with TRBD1. The CDR3 runs to 15 residues. CDR1 is LNHDA and CDR2 is SQIVND in the germline V gene (reference sequence). With 4 bases clipped from V and 7 bases from J, the junction kept 9 bases outside the gene matches. The CDR3 protein is CASSTQTGERQPQHF. The CDR3 DNA reads TGTGCCAGTAGTACCCAGACAGGGGAAAGACAGCCCCAGCATTTT. Drawing the rest from reference TRBV19 and TRBJ1-5, the complete variable domain is DGGITQSPKYLFRKEGQNVTLSCEQNLNHDAMYWYRQDPGQGLRLIYYSQIVNDFQKGDIAEGYSVSREKKESFPLTVTSAQKNPTAFYLCASSTQTGERQPQHFGDGTRLSIL.

This clone was seen only once. The chain employs TRBV6-5 and TRBJ1-5; a possible D gene is TRBD1 (5 bases). This CDR3 has 15 residues. Between the trimmed V and J ends, which lost 5 bases and 2 bases, there was a span of 13 bases. Germline CDR1 MNHEY, CDR2 SVGAGI. CDR3 DNA sequence: TGTGCCAGCAGTCCACCCCGACAGCGCAATCAGCCCCAGCATTTT. Encoded protein: CASSPPRQRNQPQHF.